This T cell receptor beta chain was sequenced for a study of long-term antiretroviral therapy in people with HIV. The V gene lost 5 bases and the J gene lost 7 bases, with 17 bases spanning the gap. In germline, CDR1 is SGHVS, CDR2 FQNEAQ. The CDR3 is 14 residues long. At survey level, the immunoSEQ assay was run in its v3.0 version. A target of about 35,000-55,000 T-cell genomes per sample was set for sequencing. Repertoires were generated with immunoSEQ multiplex PCR, while TCRdb's copy carries only in-frame clones and drops some. Here the sample spans almost 30,000 clones, 93% being singletons. This clone was detected only a few times. The samples comprised roughly 1-11 million cryopreserved PBMC ahead of DNA extraction.

This chain joins TRBV7-8 and TRBJ1-2; no definite D call. The sequenced sample was unsorted PBMCs, obtained about 6.5 years after starting antiretroviral therapy. The clonotype originates from a woman aged 40 to 50 with HIV. CDR3 region: CASSPHPTSGGYTF. CDR3 in DNA: TGTGCCAGCAGCCCTCACCCTACCTCGGGTGGCTACACCTTC.